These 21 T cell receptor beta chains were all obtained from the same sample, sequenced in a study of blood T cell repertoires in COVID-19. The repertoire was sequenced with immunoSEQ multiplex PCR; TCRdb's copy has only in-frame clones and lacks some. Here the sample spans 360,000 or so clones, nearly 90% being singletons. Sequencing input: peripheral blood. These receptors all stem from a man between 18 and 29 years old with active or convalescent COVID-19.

The CDR3 loop is CASSEGWGVGYGYTF. DNA of the CDR3: TGTGCCAGCAGTGAGGGATGGGGCGTTGGCTATGGCTACACCTTC. The genes are TRBV2 and TRBJ1-2; D might be TRBD1 (5 bases). Germline lookup yields CDR1 SNHLY and CDR2 FYNNEI. This CDR3 is built from 15 residues. V lost 3 bases and J 4 bases, leaving 15 bases between the germline ends.

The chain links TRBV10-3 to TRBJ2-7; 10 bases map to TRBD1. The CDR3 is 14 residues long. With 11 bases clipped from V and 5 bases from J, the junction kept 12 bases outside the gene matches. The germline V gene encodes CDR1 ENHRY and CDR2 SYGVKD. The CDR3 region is CASGPGTGVNEQYF. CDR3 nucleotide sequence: TGTGCCTCAGGGCCAGGGACAGGGGTCAACGAGCAGTACTTC.

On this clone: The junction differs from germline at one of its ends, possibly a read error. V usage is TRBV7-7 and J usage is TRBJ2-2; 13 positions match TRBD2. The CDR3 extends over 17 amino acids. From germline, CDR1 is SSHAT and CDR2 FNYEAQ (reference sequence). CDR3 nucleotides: TGTGCTAGCAGCGATACTAGCGGGAGGGCCTATCCCGGGGAGCTGTTTTTT. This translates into CASSDTSGRAYPGELFF. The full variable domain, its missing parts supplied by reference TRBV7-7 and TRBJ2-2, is GAGVSQSPRYKVTKRGQDVTLRCDPISSHATLYWYQQALGQGPEFLTYFNYEAQPDKSGLPSDRFSAERPEGSISTLTIQRTEQRDSAMYRCASSDTSGRAYPGELFFGEGSRLTVL.

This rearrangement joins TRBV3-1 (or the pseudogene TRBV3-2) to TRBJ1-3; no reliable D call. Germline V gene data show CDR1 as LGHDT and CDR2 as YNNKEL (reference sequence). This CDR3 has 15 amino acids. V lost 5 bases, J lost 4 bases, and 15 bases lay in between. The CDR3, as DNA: TGTGCCAGCAGCTCACCATTACTTATAGGAAACACCATATATTTT. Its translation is CASSSPLLIGNTIYF.

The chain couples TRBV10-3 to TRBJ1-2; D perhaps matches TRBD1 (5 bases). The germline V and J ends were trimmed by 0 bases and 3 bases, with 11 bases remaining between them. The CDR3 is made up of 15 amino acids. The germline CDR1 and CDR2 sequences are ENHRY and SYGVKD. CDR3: CAISESNWGDYGYTF. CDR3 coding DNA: TGTGCCATCAGTGAGTCGAACTGGGGGGACTATGGCTACACCTTC.

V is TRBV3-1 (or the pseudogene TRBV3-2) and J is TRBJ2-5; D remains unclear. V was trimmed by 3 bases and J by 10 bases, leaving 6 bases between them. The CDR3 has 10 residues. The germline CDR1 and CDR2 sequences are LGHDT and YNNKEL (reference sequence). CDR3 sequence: CASSHSGQYF. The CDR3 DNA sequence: TGTGCCAGCAGCCATAGTGGCCAGTACTTC.

The CDR3 nucleotides read TGTGCCAGCAGCCCGAAAATAGGACAGGGTCCGGAGACCCAGTACTTC. Protein sequence: CASSPKIGQGPETQYF. The chain joins TRBV11-2 to TRBJ2-5; 8 nucleotides match TRBD1. This CDR3 is 16 amino acids long. Germline CDR1 SGHAT, CDR2 FQNNGV. The ends lost 5 bases at V and 5 bases at J; junction bases unmatched: 13.

The CDR3 DNA is TGTGCCAGCAGTGCAGGGATTGAACAGCCCCAGCATTTT. Translating it yields CASSAGIEQPQHF. The chain combines TRBV25-1 with TRBJ1-5, with D maybe TRBD1 (5 bases). This CDR3 spans 13 amino acids. Trimming took off 4 bases at V and 7 bases at J, with 11 bases between the two ends. Germline CDR1 and CDR2: MGHDK and SYGVNS.

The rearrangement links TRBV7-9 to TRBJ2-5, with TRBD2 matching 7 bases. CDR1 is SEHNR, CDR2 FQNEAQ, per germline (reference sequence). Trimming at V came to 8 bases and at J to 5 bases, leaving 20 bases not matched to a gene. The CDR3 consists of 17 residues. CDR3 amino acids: CASGGGSEQGRRETQYF. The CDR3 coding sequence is TGTGCCAGCGGGGGGGGTTCTGAGCAGGGCCGTCGGGAGACCCAGTACTTC. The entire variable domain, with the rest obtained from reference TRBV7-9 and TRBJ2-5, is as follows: DTGVSQNPRHKITKRGQNVTFRCDPISEHNRLYWYRQTLGQGPEFLTYFQNEAQLEKSRLLSDRFSAERPKGSFSTLEIQRTEQGDSAMYLCASGGGSEQGRRETQYFGPGTRLLVL.

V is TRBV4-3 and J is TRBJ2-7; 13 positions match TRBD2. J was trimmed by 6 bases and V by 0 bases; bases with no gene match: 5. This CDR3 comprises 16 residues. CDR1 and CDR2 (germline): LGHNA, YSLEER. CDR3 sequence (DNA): TGCGCCAGCAGCCAAGAAACTAGCGGGAGGGTTTTCGAGCAGTACTTC. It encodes CASSQETSGRVFEQYF.

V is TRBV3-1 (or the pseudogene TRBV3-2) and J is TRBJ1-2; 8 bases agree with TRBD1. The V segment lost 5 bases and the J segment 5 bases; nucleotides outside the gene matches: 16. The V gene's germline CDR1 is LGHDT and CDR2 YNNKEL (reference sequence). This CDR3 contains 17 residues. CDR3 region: CASSEGVQGAYLYGYTF. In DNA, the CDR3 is TGTGCCAGCAGCGAAGGGGTTCAGGGGGCTTACCTTTATGGCTACACCTTC.

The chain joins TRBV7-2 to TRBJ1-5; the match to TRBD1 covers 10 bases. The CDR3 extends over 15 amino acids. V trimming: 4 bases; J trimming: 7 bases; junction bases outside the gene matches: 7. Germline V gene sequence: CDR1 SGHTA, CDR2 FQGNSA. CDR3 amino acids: CASSSDRGLEQPQHF. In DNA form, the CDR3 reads TGTGCCAGCAGCTCCGACAGGGGGCTGGAACAGCCCCAGCATTTT.

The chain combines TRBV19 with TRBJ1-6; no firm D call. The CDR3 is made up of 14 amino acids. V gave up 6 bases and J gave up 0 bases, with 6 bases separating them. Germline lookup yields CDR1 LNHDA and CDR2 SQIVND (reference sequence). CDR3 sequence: CASRESSYNSPLHF. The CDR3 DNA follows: TGTGCCAGTAGGGAGAGCTCCTATAATTCACCCCTCCACTTT.

For the CDR3, the DNA is TGCGCCAGCAGCCAAGCTCGCGGCAATGAGCAGTTCTTC. Protein sequence: CASSQARGNEQFF. V gene TRBV4-3 combines with J gene TRBJ2-1; D ambiguous. CDR3 length: 13 amino acids. V lost 1 base, J lost 6 bases, and 7 bases lay in between. Germline assignment: CDR1 LGHNA and CDR2 YSLEER.

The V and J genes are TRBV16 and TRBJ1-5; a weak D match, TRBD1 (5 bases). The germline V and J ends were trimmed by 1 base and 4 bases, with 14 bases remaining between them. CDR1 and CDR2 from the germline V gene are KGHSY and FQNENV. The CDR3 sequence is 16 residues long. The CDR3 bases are TGTGCCAGCAGCCAATATGGGGGGGACGGTAATCAGCCCCAGCATTTT. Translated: CASSQYGGDGNQPQHF.

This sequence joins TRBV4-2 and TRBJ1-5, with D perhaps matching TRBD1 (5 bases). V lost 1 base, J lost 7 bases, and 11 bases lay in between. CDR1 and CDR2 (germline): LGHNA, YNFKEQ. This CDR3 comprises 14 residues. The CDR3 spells CASSQGGERQPQHF. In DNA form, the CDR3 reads TGTGCCAGCAGCCAAGGGGGGGAGCGGCAGCCCCAGCATTTT.

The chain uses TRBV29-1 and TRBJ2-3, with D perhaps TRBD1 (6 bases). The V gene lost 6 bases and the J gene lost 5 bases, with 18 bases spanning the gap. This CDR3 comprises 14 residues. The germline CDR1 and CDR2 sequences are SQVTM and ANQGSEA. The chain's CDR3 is CSVSGAIVRDTQYF. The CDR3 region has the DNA TGCAGCGTATCAGGGGCCATCGTTCGAGATACGCAGTATTTT.

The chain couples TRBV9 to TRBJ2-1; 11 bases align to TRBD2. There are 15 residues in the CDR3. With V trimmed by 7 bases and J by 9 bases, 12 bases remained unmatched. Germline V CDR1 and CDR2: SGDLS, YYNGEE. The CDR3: CASAGERLAGGEQFF. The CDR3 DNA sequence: TGTGCCAGCGCCGGGGAGCGGCTAGCGGGAGGTGAGCAGTTCTTC. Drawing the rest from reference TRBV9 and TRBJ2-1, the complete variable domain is DSGVTQTPKHLITATGQRVTLRCSPRSGDLSVYWYQQSLDQGLQFLIQYYNGEERAKGNILERFSAQQFPDLHSELNLSSLELGDSALYFCASAGERLAGGEQFFGPGTRLTVL.

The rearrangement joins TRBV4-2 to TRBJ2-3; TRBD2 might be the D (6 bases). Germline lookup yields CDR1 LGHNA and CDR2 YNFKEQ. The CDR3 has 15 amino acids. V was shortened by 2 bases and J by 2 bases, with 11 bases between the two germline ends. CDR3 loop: CASSQRLANTDTQYF. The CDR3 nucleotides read TGTGCCAGCAGCCAACGGCTAGCGAACACAGATACGCAGTATTTT.

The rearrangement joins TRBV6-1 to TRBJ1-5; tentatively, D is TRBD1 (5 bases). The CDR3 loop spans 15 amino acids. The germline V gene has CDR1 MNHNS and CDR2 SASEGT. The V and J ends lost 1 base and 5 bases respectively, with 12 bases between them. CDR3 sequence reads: CASSEDDSTYQPQHF. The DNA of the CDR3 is TGTGCCAGCAGTGAAGACGACAGTACTTATCAGCCCCAGCATTTT.

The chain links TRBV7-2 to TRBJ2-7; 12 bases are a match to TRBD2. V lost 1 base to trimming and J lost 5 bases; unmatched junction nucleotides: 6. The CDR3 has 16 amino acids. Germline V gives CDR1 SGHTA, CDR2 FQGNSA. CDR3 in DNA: TGTGCCAGCAGCTTAGTGACTAGCGGGGGATCAAACGAGCAGTACTTC. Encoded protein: CASSLVTSGGSNEQYF. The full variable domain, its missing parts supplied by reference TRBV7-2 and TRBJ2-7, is GAGVSQSPSNKVTEKGKDVELRCDPISGHTALYWYRQSLGQGLEFLIYFQGNSAPDKSGLPSDRFSAERTGGSVSTLTIQRTQQEDSAVYLCASSLVTSGGSNEQYFGPGTRLTVT.